This T cell receptor (beta chain) was captured in a study of T cells in Graves' hyperthyroidism and ophthalmopathy. Study results and caveats: A model of 13 V-J pairs discriminated ophthalmopathy from stable hyperthyroidism.

RNA transcripts gave rise to amplified TCR beta CDR3 regions. The HTBI primer set was used in a first-round RT-PCR of the TCR CDR3. TCRdb re-called the multiplex PCR reads with MiXCR, one entry per CDR3 protein. The table has some 420,000 distinct CDR3 sequences, about an eighth seen once; the top ten hold approximately 5.8%. Uncontrolled infections, other autoimmune diseases, pregnancy or lactation led to exclusion of patients. Orbital computed tomography and thyroid ultrasound, together with serum TRAb and thyroxine and clinical symptoms, were used for diagnoses. The authors obtained PBMCs from more than 9.5 ml of fresh peripheral blood. This clonotype was found a few times. The antigen is unknown. CDR3 length: 16 amino acids. The trim removed 1 base at V and 7 bases at J, leaving 3 bases unmatched. Per germline, CDR1 MNHEY and CDR2 SVGEGT.

The V gene is TRBV6-2 or TRBV6-3, the J gene TRBJ1-6, with 11 bases that match TRBD1. The receptor was derived from a woman between 18 and 29 years old with Graves' hyperthyroidism. The sequencing sample was made of blood. The CDR3: CASSYWGQGGNSPLHF. The CDR3 DNA sequence: TGTGCCAGCAGTTACTGGGGACAGGGGGGAAATTCACCCCTCCACTTT.